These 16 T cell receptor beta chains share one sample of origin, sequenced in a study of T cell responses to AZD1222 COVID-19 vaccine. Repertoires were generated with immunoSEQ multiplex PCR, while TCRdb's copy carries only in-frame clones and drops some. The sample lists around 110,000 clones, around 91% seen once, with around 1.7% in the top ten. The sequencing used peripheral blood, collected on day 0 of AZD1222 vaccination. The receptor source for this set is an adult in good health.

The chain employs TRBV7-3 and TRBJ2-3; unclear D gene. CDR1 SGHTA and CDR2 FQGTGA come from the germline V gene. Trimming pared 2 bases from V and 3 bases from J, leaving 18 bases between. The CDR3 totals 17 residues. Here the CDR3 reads CASSLVGGDLGTDTQYF. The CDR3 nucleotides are TGTGCCAGCAGCTTAGTGGGTGGGGATTTGGGAACAGATACGCAGTATTTT.

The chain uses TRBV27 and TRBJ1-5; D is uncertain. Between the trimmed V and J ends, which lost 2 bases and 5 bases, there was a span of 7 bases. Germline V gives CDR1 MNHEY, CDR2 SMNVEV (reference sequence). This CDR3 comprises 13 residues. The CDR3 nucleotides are TGTGCCAGCAGTTTAGTGGGTTATCAGCCCCAGCATTTT. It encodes CASSLVGYQPQHF.

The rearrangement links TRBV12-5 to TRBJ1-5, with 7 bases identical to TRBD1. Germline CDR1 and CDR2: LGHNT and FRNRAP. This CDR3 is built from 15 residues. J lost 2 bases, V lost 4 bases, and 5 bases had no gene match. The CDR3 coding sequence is TGTGCTAGTGGTTCCTACAGGGGAGGCAATCAGCCCCAGCATTTT. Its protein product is CASGSYRGGNQPQHF.

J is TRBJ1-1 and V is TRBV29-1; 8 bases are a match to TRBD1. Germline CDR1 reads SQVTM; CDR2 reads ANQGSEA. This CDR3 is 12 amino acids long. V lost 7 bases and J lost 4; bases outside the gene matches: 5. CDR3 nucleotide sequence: TGCAGCGCGGACAGGGTGTTCACTGAAGCTTTCTTT. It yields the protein CSADRVFTEAFF.

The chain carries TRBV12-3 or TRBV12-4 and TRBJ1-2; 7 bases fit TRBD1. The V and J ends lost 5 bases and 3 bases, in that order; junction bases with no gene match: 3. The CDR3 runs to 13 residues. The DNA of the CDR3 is TGTGCCAGCAGTCAACAGGGGTACTATGGCTACACCTTC. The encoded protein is CASSQQGYYGYTF.

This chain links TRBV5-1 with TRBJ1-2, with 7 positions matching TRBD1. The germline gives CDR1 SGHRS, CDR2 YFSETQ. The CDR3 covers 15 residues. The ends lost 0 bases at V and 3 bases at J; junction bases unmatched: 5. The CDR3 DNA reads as TGCGCCAGCAGCTTGGAGGCAGGGGGGGACTATGGCTACACCTTC. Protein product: CASSLEAGGDYGYTF.

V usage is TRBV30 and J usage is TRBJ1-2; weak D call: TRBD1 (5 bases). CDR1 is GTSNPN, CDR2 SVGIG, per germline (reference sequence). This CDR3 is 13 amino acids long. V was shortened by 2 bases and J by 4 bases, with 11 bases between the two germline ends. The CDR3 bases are TGTGCCTGGAGTTGGGGGGGTGGCTATGGCTACACCTTC. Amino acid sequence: CAWSWGGGYGYTF.

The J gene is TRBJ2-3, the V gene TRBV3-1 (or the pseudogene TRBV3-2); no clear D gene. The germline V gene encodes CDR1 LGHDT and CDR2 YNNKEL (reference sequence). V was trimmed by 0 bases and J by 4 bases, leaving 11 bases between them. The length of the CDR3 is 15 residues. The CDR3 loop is CASSQDEASPDTQYF. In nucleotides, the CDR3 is TGTGCCAGCAGCCAAGATGAGGCGTCCCCAGATACGCAGTATTTT.

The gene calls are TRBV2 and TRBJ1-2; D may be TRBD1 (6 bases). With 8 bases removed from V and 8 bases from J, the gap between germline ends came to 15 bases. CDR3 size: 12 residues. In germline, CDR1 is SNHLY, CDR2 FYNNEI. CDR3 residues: CASEGHFWGYTF. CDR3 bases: TGTGCCAGCGAGGGACATTTTTGGGGCTACACCTTC.

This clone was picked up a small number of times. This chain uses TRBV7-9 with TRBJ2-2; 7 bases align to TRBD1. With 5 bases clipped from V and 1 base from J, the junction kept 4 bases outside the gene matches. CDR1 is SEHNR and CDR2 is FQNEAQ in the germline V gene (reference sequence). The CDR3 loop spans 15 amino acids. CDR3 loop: CASSPWTGNTGELFF. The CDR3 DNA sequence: TGTGCCAGCAGCCCCTGGACAGGGAACACCGGGGAGCTGTTTTTT.

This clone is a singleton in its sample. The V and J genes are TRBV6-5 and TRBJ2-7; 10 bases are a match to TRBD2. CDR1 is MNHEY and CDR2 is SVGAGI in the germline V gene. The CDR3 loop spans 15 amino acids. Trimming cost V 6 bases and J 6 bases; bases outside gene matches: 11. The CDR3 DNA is TGTGCCAGCAGGACTGGGACTAGCGAACGGATCGAGCAGTACGTC. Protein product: CASRTGTSERIEQYV.

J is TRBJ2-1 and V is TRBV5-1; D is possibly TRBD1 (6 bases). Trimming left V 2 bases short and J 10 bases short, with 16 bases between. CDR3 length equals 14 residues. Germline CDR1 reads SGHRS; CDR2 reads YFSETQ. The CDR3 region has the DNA TGCGCCAGCAGCTTCAGACTACAGGGCCGAGAGCAGTTCTTC. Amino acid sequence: CASSFRLQGREQFF.

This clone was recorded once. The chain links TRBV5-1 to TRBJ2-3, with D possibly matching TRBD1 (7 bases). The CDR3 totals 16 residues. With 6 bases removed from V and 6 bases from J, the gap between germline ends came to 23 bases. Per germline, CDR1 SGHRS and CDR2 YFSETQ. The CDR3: CASTPWGRGEVDTQYF. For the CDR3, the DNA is TGCGCCAGCACCCCGTGGGGCAGGGGGGAGGTGGATACGCAGTATTTT.

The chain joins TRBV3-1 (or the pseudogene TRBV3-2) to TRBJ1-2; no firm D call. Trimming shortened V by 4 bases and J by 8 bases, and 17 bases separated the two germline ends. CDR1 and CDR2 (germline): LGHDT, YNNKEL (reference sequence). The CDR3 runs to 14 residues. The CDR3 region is CASSPQIITFGYTF. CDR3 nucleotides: TGTGCCAGCAGCCCTCAGATCATAACCTTCGGCTACACCTTC.

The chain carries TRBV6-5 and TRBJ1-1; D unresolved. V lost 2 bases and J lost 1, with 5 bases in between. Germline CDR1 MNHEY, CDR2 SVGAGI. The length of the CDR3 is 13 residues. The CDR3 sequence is CASSYRGNTEAFF. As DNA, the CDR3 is TGTGCCAGCAGTTACCGGGGGAACACTGAAGCTTTCTTT.

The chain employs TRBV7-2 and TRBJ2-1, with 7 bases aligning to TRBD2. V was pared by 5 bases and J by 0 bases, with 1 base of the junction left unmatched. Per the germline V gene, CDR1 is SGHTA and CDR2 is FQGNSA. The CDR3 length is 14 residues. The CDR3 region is CASSRGSSYNEQFF. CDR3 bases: TGTGCCAGCAGCCGCGGGAGCTCCTACAATGAGCAGTTCTTC.